This TCR beta chain was recovered during a study of post-analysis software for immune sequencing data (dated by TCRdb to between 2015 and 2017). Background for the entire study: Relapsing-remitting, secondary progressive and progressive-relapsing multiple sclerosis were recorded as disease courses, and subtype annotation was lacking for some patients. The multiple sclerosis patient repertoires were compared with approximately 11 previously published healthy control repertoires from donors aged about 6 to 28 years. A subset of samples was prepared in parallel using single-end sample barcoding, then pooled and co-amplified after Illumina adapter ligation.

From a lookup of the germline V gene, CDR1 and CDR2 are ENHRY and SYGVKD. Including cysteine and phenylalanine, the CDR3 has 12 amino acids. Just CDR3 DNA is preserved here, 36 bases in frame from base 1. Trimming removed 8 bases from V and 2 bases from J, leaving 10 bases between the germline ends. Libraries were constructed by PCR. Sequencing took place on an Illumina HiSeq 2500. Unique molecular identifiers were incorporated into TCR beta cDNA libraries to reduce PCR and sequencing biases. About 500,000 cDNA molecules were obtained for every 1 to 10 million input T cells, so each molecule roughly corresponded to one T cell. The patient libraries were prepared and sequenced using the same protocol as the earlier healthy control dataset. Within a given batch, samples were prepared together, multiplexed and sequenced on the same HiSeq lane. Per the original workflow: MIGEC handled the raw barcoded reads, throwing out single-read molecular identifier groups before consensus assembly and CDR3 extraction. VDJtools was used for post-analysis of the clonotype tables, with diversity normalized by down-sampling every dataset to the smallest sample size. To correct batch-related cross-sample contamination, repertoire overlap clustering matched CDR3 amino acid sequences but not nucleotide sequences. In TCRdb, the public reads were trimmed at Q25 with fastp and aligned with MiXCR, with productive beta chains retained. CDR3 protein duplicates are merged, each entry listing the most common genes and DNA. In this record, the V and J calls reflect TCRdb's handling and not the investigators' own analysis. The sample table shows 250,000 to 300,000 distinct CDR3 sequences, and 36% are seen once. The ten largest make up around 5.2% of the sample.

Concerning this clonotype itself: What this receptor recognizes is not known. There are no base qualities to consult, and no much larger clone falls within one base.

TCR beta repertoires were profiled from peripheral blood of approximately 13 young patients with multiple sclerosis to demonstrate the VDJtools post-analysis software. The patients with multiple sclerosis were children and adolescents between about 6 and 16 years of age. Here is what the overall study found, with its caveats: Direct clustering with F measure revealed strong co-clustering of samples prepared in the same batch, which led to a batch-effect correction. The control group was slightly older than the multiple sclerosis patient group. Significantly higher frequencies in patients than in controls were found for roughly 5 TRBV segments, including TRBV5-6, TRBV5-1 and TRBV20-1. Normalized Chao1 diversity was significantly lower in multiple sclerosis patients than controls, suggesting substantial peripheral T-cell clonal expansion.

The rearranged segments are TRBV10-3 and TRBJ2-7; matching of 6 bases hints at TRBD1 as the D gene. The sequenced sample was blood. The sequence came from a girl aged 5 to 17 with multiple sclerosis. The nucleotide sequence reads TGTGCCATCTCACCAGGGGCCTACGAGCAGTACTTC. It codes for CAISPGAYEQYF.